These 7 T cell receptor beta chains were all obtained from the same sample, sequenced in a study of T cells in women clearing cervical HPV infection. TCRdb's copy holds only in-frame clones and misses some; the assay was immunoSEQ multiplex PCR. Its table lists roughly 22,000 clones. Input material: blood buffy coat. The source of these receptors is a woman between 18 and 69 years old with a cervical HPV16 infection that either progressed to CIN3+ or cleared (not recorded which).

About this clone itself: The CDR3 is cut off 3 residues early in the read; its end comes from the germline J gene. The gene calls are TRBV4-2 and TRBJ2-2, with TRBD1 as a possible D gene (5 bases). V shed 5 bases and J shed 1 base, with 11 bases lying between them. This CDR3 has 15 amino acids. Germline loops: CDR1 LGHNA, CDR2 YNFKEQ. CDR3 DNA, as far as it was read: TGTGCCAGCAGCTCTTTGACAGAGAACACCGGGGAG. Its protein product is CASSSLTENTGE. Given in full, the CDR3 is CASSSLTENTGELFF.

As to this clone: The read stops 3 residues short of the end of the CDR3; the missing end is completed from the germline J gene. This chain connects TRBV2 to TRBJ1-2; 7 bases map to TRBD1. The CDR3 length is 14 residues. The germline gives CDR1 SNHLY, CDR2 FYNNEI. The junction had 6 bases not matched to a gene; V was cut back by 2 bases and J by 6 bases. CDR3 DNA, as far as it was read: TGTGCCAGCAGTGAACGGGACAGAGCGGATGGC. Protein: CASSERDRADG. The entire CDR3 protein is CASSERDRADGYTF.

As regards this clone: The CDR3 end falls 3 residues outside the read, so it is completed with the germline J gene. J is TRBJ1-1 and V is TRBV23-1; 7 positions agree with TRBD1. TRBV23-1 is an ORF; its function is uncertain. J gave up 1 base and V 8 bases, and 4 bases lay outside the gene matches. The CDR3 is made up of 13 amino acids. The chain's CDR3 is CASPRTGNTEAFF. The covered CDR3 bases are TGCGCCAGCCCCCGGACAGGGAACACTGAA.

Of note for this clone: The CDR3 end falls 3 residues outside the read, so it is completed with the germline J gene. The chain has TRBV7-9 and TRBJ2-2, with D unresolved. The CDR3 totals 15 residues. Germline V gives CDR1 SEHNR, CDR2 FQNEAQ (reference sequence). Deletions cut 2 bases from V and 0 bases from J, with 7 bases between. CDR3 sequence reads: CASSLLRANTGELFF. Incomplete CDR3 DNA: TGTGCCAGCAGCTTACTACGGGCGAACACCGGGGAG.

Remarks on this clone: Read sequence stops 3 residues before the CDR3 end, and the germline J gene provides the missing end. The rearrangement uses TRBV18 and TRBJ2-6; D call uncertain. Germline loops: CDR1 KGHSH, CDR2 LQKENI. Trimming removed 1 base at V and 6 bases at J, with 13 bases between. CDR3 length equals 16 residues. CDR3 DNA, as far as it was read: TGTGCCAGCTCACCACTCACTTCTTTTGTGGCCAACGTC. As protein: CASSPLTSFVANV. The complete CDR3 reads CASSPLTSFVANVLTF.

As to this clone: The CDR3 is cut off 3 residues early in the read; its end comes from the germline J gene. The chain combines TRBV19 with TRBJ1-4; D not resolved. With 3 bases removed from V and 7 bases from J, the gap between germline ends came to 18 bases. This CDR3 is 16 amino acids long. Germline values: CDR1 LNHDA, CDR2 SQIVND (reference sequence). Incomplete CDR3 DNA: TGTGCCAGTAGTATTCCGTCCCCCGCGATTAGTGAAAAA. It specifies CASSIPSPAISEK. The CDR3 in full is CASSIPSPAISEKLFF. The complete variable domain, with remaining parts taken from reference TRBV19 and TRBJ1-4, reads DGGITQSPKYLFRKEGQNVTLSCEQNLNHDAMYWYRQDPGQGLRLIYYSQIVNDFQKGDIAEGYSVSREKKESFPLTVTSAQKNPTAFYLCASSIPSPAISEKLFFGSGTQLSVL.

About this clone itself: The read stops 3 residues short of the end of the CDR3; the missing end is completed from the germline J gene. This chain links TRBV2 with TRBJ2-1; 7 bases are shared with TRBD1. Per the germline V gene, CDR1 is SNHLY and CDR2 is FYNNEI. The CDR3 runs 14 residues. With V trimmed by 4 bases and J by 8 bases, 8 bases remained unmatched. The CDR3 spells CASSAAEGAHEQFF. The sequenced CDR3 bases are TGTGCCAGCAGTGCAGCAGAGGGGGCCCATGAG.